A single sample is the source of the 10 T cell receptor beta chains below, sequenced in a study of T cells in Graves' hyperthyroidism and ophthalmopathy. Amplification yielded TCR beta CDR3 regions, with RNA transcripts as the source. TCR CDR3 regions were first amplified by RT-PCR with HTBI primers. TCRdb reprocessed the multiplex PCR reads with MiXCR, giving one entry per CDR3 protein. This sample yields a few hundred thousand distinct CDR3 sequences, of which around 45% are seen a single time; about 7.8% belongs to the top ten. Source material: peripheral blood or thyroid tissue (not recorded which). These receptors were obtained from a woman aged 18-29 years with Graves' hyperthyroidism.

The rearrangement links TRBV20-1 to TRBJ1-2, with TRBD1 matching 7 bases. Germline CDR1 and CDR2: DFQATT and SNEGSKA (reference sequence). This CDR3 is built from 14 residues. The V gene end was trimmed by 0 bases and the J gene end by 6 bases; junction bases not matched to a gene: 7. CDR3 amino acids: CSAREQRGGDGYTF. The CDR3 DNA sequence: TGCAGTGCTAGAGAGCAGAGAGGGGGCGATGGCTACACCTTC.

This clonotype appeared a single time. The chain has TRBV4-1 and TRBJ2-7, with TRBD2 matching over 12 bases. The CDR3 has 17 residues. CDR1 is MGHRA and CDR2 is YSYEKL in the germline V gene. Trimming took 6 bases from V and 2 from J; bases not matched to a gene: 11. CDR3 in DNA: TGCGCCAGCAGGCCCGCGGGGTCTAGCGGGAGGGCCTACGAGCAGTACTTC. As protein: CASRPAGSSGRAYEQYF.

This clonotype was seen at least ten times. The chain has TRBV20-1 and TRBJ1-5; D is possibly TRBD1 (5 bases). V lost 6 bases and J 6 bases, leaving 18 bases between the germline ends. Germline V gene lookup returns CDR1 DFQATT and CDR2 SNEGSKA (reference sequence). This CDR3 is 14 amino acids long. CDR3 DNA: TGCAGTGCCCCCGGGGGGACTCGCAGTCAGCCCCAGCATTTT. It translates to CSAPGGTRSQPQHF.

This clonotype was picked up many times. The rearrangement uses TRBV5-8 and TRBJ1-2; D not resolved. Deletions cut 4 bases from V and 4 bases from J, with 8 bases between. The V gene's germline CDR1 is SGHTS and CDR2 YDEGEE. The CDR3 runs to 12 residues. CDR3 sequence reads: CASSEPAYGYTF. In DNA form, the CDR3 reads TGTGCCAGCAGCGAGCCGGCCTATGGCTACACCTTC.

This clonotype was counted a few times. J is TRBJ2-3 and V is TRBV15; TRBD2 matches at 9 bases. This CDR3 region has 15 residues. CDR1 is LNHNV and CDR2 is YYDKDF in the germline V gene (reference sequence). The V segment lost 5 bases and the J segment 2 bases; nucleotides outside the gene matches: 5. CDR3 amino acids: CATSEPSGNTDTQYF. Written as DNA, the CDR3 is TGTGCCACCAGCGAACCTAGCGGGAACACAGATACGCAGTATTTT.

This sequence joins TRBV7-9 and TRBJ2-7; 12 positions agree with TRBD2. V lost 5 bases and J lost 4; bases outside the gene matches: 9. This CDR3 contains 16 residues. Per germline, CDR1 SEHNR and CDR2 FQNEAQ (reference sequence). As DNA, the CDR3 is TGTGCCAGCAGCCCCCGGACTAGCGGGATTACGTACGAGCAGTACTTC. Its translation is CASSPRTSGITYEQYF.

This chain connects TRBV7-3 to TRBJ2-2, with 9 bases aligning to TRBD2. Germline values: CDR1 SGHTA, CDR2 FQGTGA. This CDR3 has 12 residues. V shed 3 bases and J 17 bases; nucleotides not matched to a gene: 7. DNA for the CDR3: TGTGCCAGCAGCTTCGGCATAGCGGGAGATTTTTTT. It is translated as CASSFGIAGDFF. The whole variable domain, remainder taken from reference TRBV7-3 and TRBJ2-2, is GAGVSQTPSNKVTEKGKYVELRCDPISGHTALYWYRQSLGQGPEFLIYFQGTGAADDSGLPNDRFFAVRPEGSVSTLKIQRTERGDSAVYLCASSFGIAGDFFGEGSRLTVL.

This clonotype was counted ten times or more. This chain joins TRBV2 and TRBJ1-5; D is unclear. The CDR3 is 13 residues long. V shed 6 bases and J shed 7 bases, with 13 bases lying between them. Looked up from germline, CDR1 is SNHLY and CDR2 is FYNNEI. CDR3 bases: TGTGCCAGCAGCTTCTCGGATCAGCAGCCCCAGCATTTT. Translated, it gives CASSFSDQQPQHF.

Comment on this clonotype: The junction and the germline gene differ at one end; a read error may be behind it. V and J are TRBV2 and TRBJ2-3; the D gene is possibly TRBD2 (5 bases). This CDR3 region has 15 residues. Germline loops: CDR1 SNHLY, CDR2 FYNNEI. The CDR3: CATSDLTGYTDTQYF. DNA of the CDR3: TGTGCCACCAGTGATTTGACGGGGTACACAGATACGCAGTATTTT.

The chain employs TRBV18 and TRBJ2-7; a possible D gene is TRBD2 (7 bases). V shed 2 bases and J shed 5 bases, with 10 bases lying between them. Germline values: CDR1 KGHSH, CDR2 LQKENI. CDR3 size: 13 residues. The chain's CDR3 is CASSPKGGDEQYF. The CDR3 DNA sequence: TGTGCCAGCTCACCAAAGGGGGGGGACGAGCAGTACTTC.